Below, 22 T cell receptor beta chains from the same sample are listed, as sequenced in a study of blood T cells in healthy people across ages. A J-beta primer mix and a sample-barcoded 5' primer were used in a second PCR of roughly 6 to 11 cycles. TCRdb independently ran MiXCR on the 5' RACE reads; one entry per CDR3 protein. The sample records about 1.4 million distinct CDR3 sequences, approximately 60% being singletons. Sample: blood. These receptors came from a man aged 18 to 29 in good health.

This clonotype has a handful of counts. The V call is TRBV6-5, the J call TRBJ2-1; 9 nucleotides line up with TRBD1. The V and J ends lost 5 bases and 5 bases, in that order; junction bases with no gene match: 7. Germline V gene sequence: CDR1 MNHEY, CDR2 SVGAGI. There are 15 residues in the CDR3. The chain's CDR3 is CASSSPRDRDNEQFF. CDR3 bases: TGTGCCAGCAGTAGTCCACGGGACAGGGACAATGAGCAGTTCTTC.

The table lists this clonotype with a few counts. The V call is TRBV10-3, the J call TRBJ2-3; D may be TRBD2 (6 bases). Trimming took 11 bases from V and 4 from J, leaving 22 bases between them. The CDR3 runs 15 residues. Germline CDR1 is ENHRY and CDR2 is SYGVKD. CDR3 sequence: CASSEIGAGSDTQYF. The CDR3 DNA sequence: TGTGCCTCATCGGAAATAGGAGCGGGCTCAGATACGCAGTATTTT.

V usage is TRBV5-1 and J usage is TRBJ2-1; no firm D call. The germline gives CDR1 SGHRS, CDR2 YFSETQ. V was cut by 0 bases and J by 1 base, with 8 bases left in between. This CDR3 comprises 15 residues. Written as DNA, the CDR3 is TGCGCCAGCAGCTTGGATTCCCCGTCCTACAATGAGCAGTTCTTC. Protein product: CASSLDSPSYNEQFF.

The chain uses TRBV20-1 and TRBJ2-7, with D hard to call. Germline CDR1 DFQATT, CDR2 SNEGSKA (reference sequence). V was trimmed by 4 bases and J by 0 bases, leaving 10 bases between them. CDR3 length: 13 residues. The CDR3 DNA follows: TGCAGTGCTACAAATACGGACTCCTACGAGCAGTACTTC. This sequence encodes CSATNTDSYEQYF.

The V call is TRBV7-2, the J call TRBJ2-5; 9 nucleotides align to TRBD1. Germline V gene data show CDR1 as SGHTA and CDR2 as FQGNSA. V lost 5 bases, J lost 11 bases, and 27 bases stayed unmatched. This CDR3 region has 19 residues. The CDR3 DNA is TGTGCCAGCAGCCCCCGCCGTCCCGGGACAGGGACCAGAACCCTTGAGCAGTACTTC. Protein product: CASSPRRPGTGTRTLEQYF.

This CDR3 is CASSFRQGNQPQHF. The CDR3, as DNA: TGTGCCAGCAGCTTTCGACAGGGCAATCAGCCCCAGCATTTT. This chain uses TRBV13 with TRBJ1-5; the D gene is possibly TRBD1 (6 bases). Germline V gene lookup returns CDR1 PRHDT and CDR2 FYEKMQ (reference sequence). There are 14 residues in the CDR3. Trimming pared 3 bases from V and 2 bases from J, leaving 8 bases between.

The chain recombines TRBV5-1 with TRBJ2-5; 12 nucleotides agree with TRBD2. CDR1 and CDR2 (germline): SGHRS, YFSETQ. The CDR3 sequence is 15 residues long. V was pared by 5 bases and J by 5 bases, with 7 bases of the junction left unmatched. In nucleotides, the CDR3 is TGCGCCAGCAGTTACGGACTAGCGGGGTTGGAGACCCAGTACTTC. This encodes CASSYGLAGLETQYF.

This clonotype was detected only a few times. The CDR3 DNA reads as TGTGCCAGCAGCCTCGGACAGGGCGGGACCCAGTACTTC. Encoded protein: CASSLGQGGTQYF. The gene calls are TRBV4-2 and TRBJ2-5; 8 positions agree with TRBD1. CDR3 length equals 13 residues. Germline trimming cut 4 bases from V and 7 bases from J; bases unmatched to any gene: 5. Germline CDR1 LGHNA, CDR2 YNFKEQ.

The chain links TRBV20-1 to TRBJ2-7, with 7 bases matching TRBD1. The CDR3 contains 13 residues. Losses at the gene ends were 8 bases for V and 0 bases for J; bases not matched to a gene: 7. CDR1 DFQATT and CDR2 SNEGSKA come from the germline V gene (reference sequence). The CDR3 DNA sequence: TGCAGTACCCTAGGGACAGACTCCTACGAGCAGTACTTC. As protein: CSTLGTDSYEQYF.

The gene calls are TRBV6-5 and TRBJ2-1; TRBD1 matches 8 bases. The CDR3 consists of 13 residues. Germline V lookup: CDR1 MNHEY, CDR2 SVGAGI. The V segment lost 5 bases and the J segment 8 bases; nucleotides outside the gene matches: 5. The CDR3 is CASSPDREYEQFF. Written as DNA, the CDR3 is TGTGCCAGCAGTCCGGACAGGGAGTATGAGCAGTTCTTC.

Here the CDR3 DNA reads TGCGCCAGCAGCCACCTCGGGGTCATTAATTCACCCCTCCACTTT. Translated: CASSHLGVINSPLHF. J is TRBJ1-6 and V is TRBV4-1; D is unclear. The CDR3 spans 15 residues. Germline lookup yields CDR1 MGHRA and CDR2 YSYEKL. The V and J ends lost 3 bases and 6 bases respectively, with 12 bases between them.

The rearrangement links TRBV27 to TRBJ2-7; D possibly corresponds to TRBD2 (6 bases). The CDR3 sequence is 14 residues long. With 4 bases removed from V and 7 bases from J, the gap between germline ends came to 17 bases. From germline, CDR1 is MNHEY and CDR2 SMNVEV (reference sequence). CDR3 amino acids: CASSYSYHRGEQYF. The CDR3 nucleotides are TGTGCCAGCAGTTATTCATACCATCGGGGGGAGCAGTACTTC.

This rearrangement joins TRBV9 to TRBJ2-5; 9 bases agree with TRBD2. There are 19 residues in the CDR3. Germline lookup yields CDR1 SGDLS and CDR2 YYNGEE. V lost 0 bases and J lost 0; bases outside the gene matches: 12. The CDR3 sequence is CASSVVAGVTRPYQETQYF. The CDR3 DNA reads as TGTGCCAGCAGCGTAGTAGCGGGGGTAACCAGACCGTACCAAGAGACCCAGTACTTC.

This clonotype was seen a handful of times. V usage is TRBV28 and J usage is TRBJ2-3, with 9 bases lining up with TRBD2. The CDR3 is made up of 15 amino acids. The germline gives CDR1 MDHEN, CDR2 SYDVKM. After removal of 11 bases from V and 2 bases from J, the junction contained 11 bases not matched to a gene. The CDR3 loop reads CAAGPGGGVTDTQYF. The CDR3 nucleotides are TGTGCCGCCGGGCCAGGCGGGGGGGTCACAGATACGCAGTATTTT.

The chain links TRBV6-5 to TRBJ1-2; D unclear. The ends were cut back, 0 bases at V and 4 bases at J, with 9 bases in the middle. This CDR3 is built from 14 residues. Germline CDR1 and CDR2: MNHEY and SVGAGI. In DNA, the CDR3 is TGTGCCAGCAGTTACTCGGGGATTTCCTATGGCTACACCTTC. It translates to CASSYSGISYGYTF.

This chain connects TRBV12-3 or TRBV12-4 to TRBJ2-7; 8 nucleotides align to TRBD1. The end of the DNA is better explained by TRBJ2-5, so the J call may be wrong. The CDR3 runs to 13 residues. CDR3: CASNPRGLETQYF. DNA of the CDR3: TGTGCCAGCAACCCCAGGGGGCTGGAGACCCAGTACTTC.

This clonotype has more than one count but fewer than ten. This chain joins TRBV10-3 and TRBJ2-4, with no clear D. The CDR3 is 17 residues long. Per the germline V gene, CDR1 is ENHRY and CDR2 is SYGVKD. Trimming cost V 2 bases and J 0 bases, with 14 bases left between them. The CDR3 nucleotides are TGTGCCATCAGTGAGAGTCTAGTGGGGATAGCCAAAAACATTCAGTACTTC. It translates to CAISESLVGIAKNIQYF.

The DNA for the CDR3 is TGCGCCAGCAGCCAAGTAGCGACTAGCGGAGCCTACGAGCAGTACTTC. It encodes CASSQVATSGAYEQYF. The rearrangement uses TRBV4-1 and TRBJ2-7; 9 bases map to TRBD2. This CDR3 is built from 16 residues. The germline gives CDR1 MGHRA, CDR2 YSYEKL. V trimming: 1 base; J trimming: 2 bases; junction bases outside the gene matches: 6.

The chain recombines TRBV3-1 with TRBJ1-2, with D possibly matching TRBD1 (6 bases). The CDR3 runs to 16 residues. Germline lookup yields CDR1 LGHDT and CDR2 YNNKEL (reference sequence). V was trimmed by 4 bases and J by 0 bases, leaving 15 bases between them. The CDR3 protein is CASSLLAGAANYGYTF. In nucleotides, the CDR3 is TGTGCCAGCAGCCTCCTCGCGGGGGCGGCTAACTATGGCTACACCTTC.

CDR3 in DNA: TGTGCCAGCAGCAAAGCCGACGAGGGGCCCCCTGAAGCTTTCTTT. This translates into CASSKADEGPPEAFF. This chain joins TRBV21-1 and TRBJ1-1. TRBV21-1 is an annotated pseudogene. The CDR3 length is 15 residues.

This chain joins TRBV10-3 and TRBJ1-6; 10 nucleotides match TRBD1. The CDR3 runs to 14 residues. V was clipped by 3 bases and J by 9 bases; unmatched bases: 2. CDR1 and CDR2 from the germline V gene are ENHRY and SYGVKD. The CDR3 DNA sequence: TGTGCCATCAGTGACCGGGACAGGGGTTCACCCCTCCACTTT. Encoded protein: CAISDRDRGSPLHF.

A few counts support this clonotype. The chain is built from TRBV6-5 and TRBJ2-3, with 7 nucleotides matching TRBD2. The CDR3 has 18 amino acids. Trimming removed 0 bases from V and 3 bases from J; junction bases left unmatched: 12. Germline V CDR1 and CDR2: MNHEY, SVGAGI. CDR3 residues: CASSYSQSAGAVTDTQYF. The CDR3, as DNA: TGTGCCAGCAGTTACTCCCAGTCGGCGGGAGCCGTGACAGATACGCAGTATTTT.